Given below is one T cell receptor beta chain in context. Its antigen is unidentified. The investigators sampled blood at baseline, at cycle 4 day 1, and at cycle 7 day 1. These data come from a study of OX40 agonist ivuxolimab in advanced cancers. About the research overall: Patients got intravenous ivuxolimab at 0.01 to 10 mg/kg every 2 weeks. Overall study results and limits: At 0.1-3.0 mg/kg, partial responders had clonal expansion among the lowest observed.

Trimming took off 6 bases at V and 4 bases at J, with 16 bases between the two ends. Looked up from germline, CDR1 is SQVTM and CDR2 is ANQGSEA. The length of the CDR3 is 14 residues. The method was immunoSEQ multiplex PCR; TCRdb's version includes in-frame clones alone and lacks a portion of them. Of fewer than 85,000 clones in the sample, approximately 84% were seen once. The sequenced sample was CD4+ or CD8+ T cells sorted from blood, obtained in a trial of the OX40 agonist ivuxolimab. This rearrangement joins TRBV29-1 to TRBJ1-3; D is unclear. The sequence came from an adult with an advanced solid tumor such as melanoma, head and neck, liver or kidney cancer. CDR3: CSVADGGRGNTIYF. Here the CDR3 DNA reads TGCAGCGTAGCGGACGGTGGGAGAGGAAACACCATATATTTT.